This T cell receptor beta chain derives from a study of shared clonotypes between healthy human individuals. Germline values: CDR1 SGDLS, CDR2 YYNGEE. Trimming took 3 bases from V and 3 from J; bases not matched to a gene: 5. CDR3 length equals 15 residues. The study drew its donors from healthy HIV-negative adults without recent acute infections or vaccinations. The assay ran at deep level. Libraries were prepared by immunoSEQ multiplex PCR; TCRdb keeps only in-frame clonotypes and omits some of them. This sample has 2 million to 2.5 million clones, with 95% found just once. Source material: naive CD4+ T cells sorted from blood. As for subset: CD45RA+ positively selected. The chain has TRBV9 and TRBJ1-1; 10 bases map to TRBD1. The receptor was derived from a man aged 18 to 29 in good health. CDR3 sequence reads: CASSARQGADTEAFF. CDR3 bases: TGTGCCAGCAGCGCCCGACAGGGGGCCGACACTGAAGCTTTCTTT. The full variable domain, with the rest looked up from reference TRBV9 and TRBJ1-1, is DSGVTQTPKHLITATGQRVTLRCSPRSGDLSVYWYQQSLDQGLQFLIQYYNGEERAKGNILERFSAQQFPDLHSELNLSSLELGDSALYFCASSARQGADTEAFFGQGTRLTVV.